This TCR beta chain was profiled in a study of blood T cell repertoires in COVID-19 (dated by TCRdb to about 2020). General notes on the study: Collaborator samples came from the United States, Italy and Spain and covered acute and convalescent phases of COVID-19. The material from the prospective study consisted of cDNA or gDNA derived from T cells, B-cell-depleted T cells, or PBMCs. Subjects who had been exposed to COVID-19, were actively infected with it, or had recovered from it provided the deeply sampled blood TCRbeta repertoires that made up the dataset. The repertoires were released in a freely available public database meant as a resource for research on the immune response to SARS-CoV-2. Samples were obtained from the ongoing ImmuneRACE study (first 160 participants) and from over a thousand subjects provided by 6 global collaborators. Sample metadata almost always included a de-identified subject ID, COVID-19 status, age in years and sex. HLA class I and class II types, where available, came from metadata supplied by the sample provider rather than from assay-based typing.

TCRbeta CDR3 regions were amplified from genomic DNA using the immunoSEQ Assay, a bias-controlled multiplex PCR. In the original analysis: The number of nucleated cells in each sample was estimated by amplification of reference gene primers within the assay. Sequence reads were collapsed and filtered to measure the absolute abundance of every unique TCRbeta CDR3 rearrangement. For each sample, productive Simpson clonality was calculated by taking the square root of Simpson's diversity index across productive rearrangements. Here the immuneACCESS table is served through TCRdb, limited to in-frame sequences with V and J called. Missing clones are a known gap in these copies; in checked studies unresolved V genes cover under half, and the rest lacks a known reason. V and J calls and clone size are copied from that table; D and trimming were computed from the DNA. Present in this sample are around 270,000 clones, 80% to 85% of which were seen just once. The ten most abundant clones make up 1.5% of the sample.

A second Seattle source provided samples from volunteer blood donors who had recovered from COVID-19. Each collaborating institution followed its own protocols to collect whole blood in K2EDTA tubes. Collaborator samples were shipped for TCRbeta analysis as frozen whole blood, isolated PBMCs, or DNA extracted from either sample type. Of note for this clone: Its antigen remains undetermined. Per-nucleotide qualities are absent, and no much larger clonotype sits a single base away.

The paper's findings and limits, for the study overall: The amount of clinical and demographic metadata varied by source and participant and was provided uncurated.

Sample: peripheral blood. This clonotype was obtained from a woman aged 40 to 55 who had recovered from COVID-19.

The CDR3 reads CASTSGQGDTGELFF. The DNA sequence follows: TGTGCCAGCACTTCGGGACAGGGAGACACCGGGGAGCTGTTTTTT. The V gene is TRBV6-5 and the J gene is TRBJ2-2; 9 bases in the middle match TRBD1. From the cysteine up to the phenylalanine, the CDR3 has a length of 15 residues. Just CDR3 DNA is preserved here, 45 bases in frame from base 1. CDR1 MNHEY and CDR2 SVGAGI were looked up in the germline V gene. After removal of 7 bases from V and 3 bases from J, the junction retains 6 bases not matched to a gene.